This T cell receptor (beta chain) was recorded in a study of blood T cell repertoires in COVID-19. TCRdb's copy holds only in-frame clones and misses some; the assay was immunoSEQ multiplex PCR. This table holds approximately 200,000 clones, about 82% found once. The CDR3 contains 15 residues. Per the germline V gene, CDR1 is MNHEY and CDR2 is SVGAGI. V shed 5 bases and J 2 bases; nucleotides not matched to a gene: 5. This TCR derives from a woman aged 30 to 39 with acute or convalescent COVID-19. The sequenced sample was peripheral blood. V usage is TRBV6-5 and J usage is TRBJ2-2; 7 bases line up with TRBD1. This CDR3 is CASSRNRGNTGELFF. In DNA, the CDR3 is TGTGCCAGCAGTAGAAACAGGGGAAACACCGGGGAGCTGTTTTTT.